This T cell receptor beta chain was retrieved from a study of blood T cell repertoires in COVID-19. In the study overall: PBMCs, B-cell-depleted T cells, or T cells were the source of the cDNA or gDNA that made up the material.

CDR3 length: 13 residues. Between the trimmed V and J ends, which lost 3 bases and 8 bases, there was a span of 11 bases. The V gene's germline CDR1 is GTSNPN and CDR2 SVGIG (reference sequence). Sequencing was performed with immunoSEQ multiplex PCR; in TCRdb, only in-frame clones are kept and a portion is missing. The sample shows 380,000 or so clones, roughly four fifths of them seen only once. Source material: peripheral blood. This TCR was sampled from a human donor with acute or convalescent COVID-19. The donor label of this sample is uncertain. The chain couples TRBV30 to TRBJ1-6; possible D gene TRBD1, 6 bases. The CDR3: CAWRSQGHSPLHF. In nucleotides, the CDR3 is TGTGCCTGGAGGTCACAGGGCCATTCACCCCTCCACTTT. The full variable domain, with the rest looked up from reference TRBV30 and TRBJ1-6, is SQTIHQWPATLVQPVGSPLSLECTVEGTSNPNLYWYRQAAGRGLQLLFYSVGIGQISSEVPQNLSASRPQDRQFILSSKKLLLSDSGFYLCAWRSQGHSPLHFGNGTRLTVT.